The present TCR beta chain was sequenced within a study of T cell changes during pregnancy in multiple sclerosis. This CDR3 has 14 residues. CDR1 and CDR2 (germline): LNHDA, SQIVND (reference sequence). V was pared by 5 bases and J by 4 bases, with 13 bases between. Data came from immunoSEQ multiplex PCR; TCRdb stores just in-frame clones and leaves some out. The sample includes about 36,000 clones, about nine tenths of them seen just once. The sequences come from CD8+ T cells from peripheral blood mononuclear cells, collected in the third trimester of pregnancy. The TCR comes from a female donor with multiple sclerosis, enrolled in a pregnancy study. This rearrangement joins TRBV19 to TRBJ2-3; weak D call: TRBD1 (7 bases). The CDR3 coding sequence is TGTGCCAGTAGTTCGGCAGGGGGGCCAGATACGCAGTATTTT. This gives the protein CASSSAGGPDTQYF. The entire variable domain, with the rest obtained from reference TRBV19 and TRBJ2-3, is as follows: DGGITQSPKYLFRKEGQNVTLSCEQNLNHDAMYWYRQDPGQGLRLIYYSQIVNDFQKGDIAEGYSVSREKKESFPLTVTSAQKNPTAFYLCASSSAGGPDTQYFGPGTRLTVL.